The 20 T cell receptor beta chains given below trace back to one sample, sequenced in a study of T cell responses to AZD1222 COVID-19 vaccine. The repertoire was sequenced with immunoSEQ multiplex PCR; TCRdb's copy has only in-frame clones and lacks some. The table lists 150,000 to 200,000 clones, around 92% of them singletons. This sample comprised peripheral blood, obtained on day 0 of AZD1222 vaccination. The receptors come from an adult in good health.

The chain links TRBV5-1 to TRBJ2-5; perhaps D is TRBD1 or TRBD2 (6 bases each). The CDR3 runs to 15 residues. Germline V CDR1 and CDR2: SGHRS, YFSETQ. Trimming pared 0 bases from V and 4 bases from J, leaving 13 bases between. The CDR3: CASSLEEGRGETQYF. The CDR3 DNA reads as TGCGCCAGCAGCTTGGAGGAGGGCAGGGGAGAGACCCAGTACTTC.

The V and J genes are TRBV12-5 and TRBJ1-2; D is possibly TRBD1 (5 bases). CDR1 is LGHNT, CDR2 FRNRAP, per germline. Trimming pared 6 bases from V and 5 bases from J, leaving 13 bases between. The length of the CDR3 is 13 residues. The CDR3 DNA reads TGTGCTAGTGGAACCGGGACCCTATATGGCTACACCTTC. Translation: CASGTGTLYGYTF.

The gene calls are TRBV2 and TRBJ2-5; the D gene is possibly TRBD2 (6 bases). CDR3 size: 15 residues. V lost 6 bases and J 5 bases, leaving 19 bases between the germline ends. Germline CDR1 and CDR2: SNHLY and FYNNEI. The CDR3 nucleotides read TGTGCCAGCAGCCAACCCCGGACTATCAGTGAGACCCAGTACTTC. Amino acids: CASSQPRTISETQYF.

This clone was observed a single time. The chain has TRBV5-6 and TRBJ2-2, with a tentative D call TRBD2 (6 bases). Trimming stripped 3 bases from V and 4 bases from J, with 10 bases between. The CDR3 has 14 amino acids. Looked up from germline, CDR1 is SGHDT and CDR2 is YYEEEE. CDR3 bases: TGTGCCAGCAGCTGGGGGGTTGTCACCGGGGAGCTGTTTTTT. This codes for CASSWGVVTGELFF.

In this sample, this clone turned up once. The gene calls are TRBV30 and TRBJ1-2, with D tentatively TRBD1 (6 bases). Germline V gene lookup returns CDR1 GTSNPN and CDR2 SVGIG (reference sequence). The CDR3 contains 14 residues. Between the trimmed V and J ends, which lost 3 bases and 3 bases, there was a span of 14 bases. CDR3 protein: CAWSRGGAHYGYTF. CDR3 in DNA: TGTGCCTGGAGCAGGGGAGGGGCCCACTATGGCTACACCTTC.

The rearrangement joins TRBV7-9 to TRBJ1-2; possibly TRBD1 for D (5 bases). CDR1 is SEHNR and CDR2 is FQNEAQ in the germline V gene (reference sequence). Trimming stripped 2 bases from V and 3 bases from J, with 10 bases between. The CDR3 sequence is 14 residues long. This chain's CDR3 is CASSLYGTDYGYTF. CDR3 nucleotide sequence: TGTGCCAGCAGCTTATACGGGACGGACTATGGCTACACCTTC.

V is TRBV11-2 and J is TRBJ1-2, with a possible D match to TRBD1 (5 bases). V was trimmed by 8 bases and J by 4 bases, leaving 26 bases between them. The CDR3 spans 17 residues. The germline V gene encodes CDR1 SGHAT and CDR2 FQNNGV. CDR3 bases: TGTGCCAGCTCCAATCCCCGGGACGTCTGGGCCCTCTATGGCTACACCTTC. Translation: CASSNPRDVWALYGYTF.

The V and J genes are TRBV4-2 and TRBJ1-6; D gene unclear. Germline V gene lookup returns CDR1 LGHNA and CDR2 YNFKEQ. CDR3 length: 15 residues. The V end lost 3 bases, the J end lost 5 bases, and 11 bases lay between the germline ends. The CDR3 sequence is CASSHGQNDNSPLHF. The CDR3 coding sequence is TGTGCCAGCAGCCATGGGCAGAACGATAATTCACCCCTCCACTTT.

The rearrangement links TRBV6-5 to TRBJ1-4; a possible D gene is TRBD1 (5 bases). Trimming took off 6 bases at V and 8 bases at J, with 16 bases between the two ends. In germline, CDR1 is MNHEY, CDR2 SVGAGI. The CDR3 consists of 14 residues. This CDR3 is CASSWGVGKEKLFF. CDR3 in DNA: TGTGCCAGCAGCTGGGGGGTGGGAAAGGAAAAACTGTTTTTT.

The J gene is TRBJ2-7, the V gene TRBV7-2; 7 bases line up with TRBD1. The V gene end was trimmed by 5 bases and the J gene end by 3 bases; junction bases not matched to a gene: 7. Germline-derived CDR1 and CDR2 are SGHTA and FQGNSA. The CDR3 sequence is 14 residues long. CDR3 residues: CASSPRQGRYEQYF. The CDR3, as DNA: TGTGCCAGCAGCCCCCGACAGGGACGCTACGAGCAGTACTTC.

The V call is TRBV13, the J call TRBJ1-1; tentative D call: TRBD1 (6 bases). The CDR3 is 18 amino acids. Germline-derived CDR1 and CDR2 are PRHDT and FYEKMQ (reference sequence). The germline V and J ends were trimmed by 4 bases and 0 bases, with 21 bases remaining between them. The CDR3 nucleotides read TGTGCCAGCAGCTCCCCGCACAGGGTCTACTCCATGAACACTGAAGCTTTCTTT. It is translated as CASSSPHRVYSMNTEAFF.

The V call is TRBV5-1, the J call TRBJ1-2; 9 bases match TRBD1. There are 14 residues in the CDR3. CDR1 is SGHRS and CDR2 is YFSETQ in the germline V gene. The junction had 6 bases not matched to a gene; V was cut back by 3 bases and J by 6 bases. The CDR3 loop reads CASSWGTGTDGYTF. The CDR3 DNA is TGCGCCAGCAGCTGGGGGACAGGGACTGATGGCTACACCTTC. The whole variable domain, filled in from reference TRBV5-1 and TRBJ1-2, reads KAGVTQTPRYLIKTRGQQVTLSCSPISGHRSVSWYQQTPGQGLQFLFEYFSETQRNKGNFPGRFSGRQFSNSRSEMNVSTLELGDSALYLCASSWGTGTDGYTFGSGTRLTVV.

The J gene is TRBJ1-2, the V gene TRBV15, with D possibly being TRBD1 (5 bases). V dropped 0 bases and J dropped 3 bases, with 14 bases sitting between them. The CDR3 has 16 amino acids. Germline assignment: CDR1 LNHNV and CDR2 YYDKDF (reference sequence). The CDR3 reads CATSRERGDRYYGYTF. As DNA, the CDR3 is TGTGCCACCAGCAGAGAGAGGGGCGACAGATACTATGGCTACACCTTC.

The chain uses TRBV12-3 or TRBV12-4 and TRBJ2-3; no clear D gene. This CDR3 has 12 amino acids. V lost 1 base and J lost 6, with 5 bases in between. CDR3 nucleotide sequence: TGTGCCAGCAGTTTAGAGGGTGATACGCAGTATTTT. Translating gives CASSLEGDTQYF.

The chain carries TRBV7-2 and TRBJ2-3; TRBD2 might be the D (5 bases). V lost 4 bases, J lost 4 bases, and 12 bases lay in between. CDR3 length: 14 residues. Germline lookup yields CDR1 SGHTA and CDR2 FQGNSA. For the CDR3, the DNA is TGTGCCAGCAGCTACTTGTTGGGAGCAGATACGCAGTATTTT. Residues: CASSYLLGADTQYF.

The DNA for the CDR3 is TGTGCCAGTAGTATAGGGACGACATCATCCTACCAGTTCTTC. Translating it yields CASSIGTTSSYQFF. This rearrangement joins TRBV19 to TRBJ2-1; D not resolved. The CDR3 spans 14 residues. Trimming pared 1 base from V and 13 bases from J, leaving 17 bases between. The germline V gene has CDR1 LNHDA and CDR2 SQIVND (reference sequence).

This clone was counted a few times. This CDR3 reads CASSYRAFPNEKLFF. In DNA, the CDR3 is TGTGCCAGCAGTTATAGGGCTTTCCCAAATGAAAAACTGTTTTTT. V usage is TRBV6-5 and J usage is TRBJ1-4, with D unclear. The germline V gene has CDR1 MNHEY and CDR2 SVGAGI. The V gene lost 3 bases and the J gene lost 5 bases, with 13 bases spanning the gap. There are 15 residues in the CDR3.

The gene calls are TRBV6-5 and TRBJ1-6; D not resolved. This CDR3 contains 15 residues. The germline V and J ends were trimmed by 6 bases and 6 bases, with 15 bases remaining between them. Germline V lookup: CDR1 MNHEY, CDR2 SVGAGI. The CDR3 region has the DNA TGTGCCAGCAGACAGATGACGGGGTCTAATTCACCCCTCCACTTT. Translating it yields CASRQMTGSNSPLHF.

This clone came up a few times. The CDR3 loop is CASSSFSATGELFF. CDR3 DNA sequence: TGTGCCAGCAGCTCCTTTAGCGCGACCGGGGAGCTGTTTTTT. V and J are TRBV11-2 and TRBJ2-2; TRBD2 is a possible D gene (5 bases). CDR3 length equals 14 residues. Trimming took 4 bases from V and 5 from J, leaving 11 bases between them. From germline, CDR1 is SGHAT and CDR2 FQNNGV.

Notes on this clone: The sample holds other DNA sequences that translate to the same CDR3. This rearrangement joins TRBV5-1 to TRBJ1-5, with D unresolved. The length of the CDR3 is 13 residues. Trimming took off 0 bases at V and 6 bases at J, with 7 bases between the two ends. CDR1 is SGHRS, CDR2 YFSETQ, per germline. CDR3 bases: TGCGCCAGCAGCTTGGAGGGATCTCAGCCCCAGCATTTT. It codes for CASSLEGSQPQHF.